This T cell receptor beta chain was obtained from a study of early T cells in non-severe SARS-CoV-2 infection. Whole-study results and caveats: VDJdb-based matching was biased toward anti-spike CD8 responses and missed private and CD4 specificities.

CDR1 is SGDLS, CDR2 YYNGEE, per germline. The CDR3 covers 13 residues. Trimming pared 3 bases from V and 3 bases from J, leaving 9 bases between. Each CDR3 protein is one row after TCRdb ran MiXCR on the 5' RACE reads. The sample contains approximately 120,000 distinct CDR3 sequences, about 15% of which appear only once. Comments on this clonotype: Its antigen is not identified.

The chain links TRBV9 to TRBJ2-5; TRBD1 might be the D (6 bases). Input material: whole blood. The receptor comes from an adult who was a healthcare worker with PCR-confirmed SARS-CoV-2 infection or an uninfected control (not recorded which). Here the CDR3 reads CASSARDKETQYF. CDR3 DNA: TGTGCCAGCAGCGCTCGGGACAAAGAGACCCAGTACTTC. The full variable domain, its missing parts supplied by reference TRBV9 and TRBJ2-5, is DSGVTQTPKHLITATGQRVTLRCSPRSGDLSVYWYQQSLDQGLQFLIQYYNGEERAKGNILERFSAQQFPDLHSELNLSSLELGDSALYFCASSARDKETQYFGPGTRLLVL.